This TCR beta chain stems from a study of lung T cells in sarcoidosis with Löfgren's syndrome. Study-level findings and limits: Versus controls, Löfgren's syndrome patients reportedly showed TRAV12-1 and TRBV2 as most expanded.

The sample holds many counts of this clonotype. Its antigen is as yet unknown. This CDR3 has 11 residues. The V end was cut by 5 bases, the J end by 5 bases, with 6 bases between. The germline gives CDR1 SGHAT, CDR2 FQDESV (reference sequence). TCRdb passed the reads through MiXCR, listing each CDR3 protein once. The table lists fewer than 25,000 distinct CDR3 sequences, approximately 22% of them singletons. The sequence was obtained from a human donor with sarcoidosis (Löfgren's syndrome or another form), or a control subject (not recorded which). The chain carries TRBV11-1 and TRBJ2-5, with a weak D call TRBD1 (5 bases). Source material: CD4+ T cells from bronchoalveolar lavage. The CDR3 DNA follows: TGTGCCAGCAGCCAGGGTGAGACCCAGTACTTC. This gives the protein CASSQGETQYF.